The rows below give T cell receptor beta chains drawn from one sample of a study of Graves' ophthalmopathy and Graves' hyperthyroidism. TCRdb reprocessed the multiplex PCR reads with MiXCR, giving one entry per CDR3 protein. The data show 300,000 to 350,000 distinct CDR3 sequences, roughly 15% seen once. The sample comprised peripheral blood. The origin of the receptors is an adult man with Graves' ophthalmopathy. The CDR3 runs from the conserved cysteine through the conserved F or W. D genes are given only for firm matches. Some rows have no size entry. The others give once, few or many, or a class for an expanded clone.

j_call v_call d_call clone_size cdr3_aa cdr3_nt
TRBJ2-7 TRBV5-6 NA many CASSLTTLSHEQYF TGTGCCAGCAGCCTGACTACCCTCTCTCACGAGCAGTACTTC
TRBJ2-7 TRBV6-5 NA few CASSYSRTGPYEQYF TGTGCCAGCAGTTACTCGAGGACGGGCCCCTACGAGCAGTACTTC
TRBJ2-5 TRBV6-5 NA many CASSYAGTHGETQYF TGTGCCAGCAGTTACGCAGGGACGCACGGAGAGACCCAGTACTTC
TRBJ2-7 TRBV12-3/TRBV12-4 TRBD1 many CASSPGTVQSF TGTGCCAGCAGTCCCGGGACAGTCCAATCCTTC
TRBJ2-7 TRBV7-2 NA many CASSLLGGDQYF TGTGCCAGCAGCTTATTAGGGGGGGACCAGTACTTC
TRBJ2-7 TRBV5-1 NA NA CASSLAGCIYEQYF TGCGCCAGCAGCTTGGCGGGCTGCATCTACGAGCAGTACTTC
TRBJ1-5 TRBV6-5 NA many CASIWGFGSNQPQHF TGTGCCAGCATTTGGGGGTTTGGTAGCAATCAGCCCCAGCATTTT
TRBJ1-1 TRBV11-2 TRBD1 many CASSWRTGGALEAFF TGTGCCAGCAGCTGGAGGACAGGGGGCGCGTTAGAAGCTTTCTTT
TRBJ1-2 TRBV12-3/TRBV12-4 NA many CASSFTTYGYTF TGTGCCAGCAGTTTTACGACCTATGGCTACACCTTC
TRBJ1-1 TRBV6-1 NA many CASREQGIGTEAFF TGTGCCAGCAGGGAACAGGGTATCGGCACTGAAGCTTTCTTT
TRBJ2-5 TRBV28 NA many CASSRGGVEETQYF TGTGCCAGCAGCAGGGGCGGTGTGGAAGAGACCCAGTACTTC
TRBJ2-7 TRBV6-2/TRBV6-3 TRBD2 many CASSRPRTSGGFSYEQYF TGTGCCAGCAGCCGCCCGAGGACTAGCGGGGGGTTCTCCTACGAGCAGTACTTC
TRBJ1-1 TRBV5-1 NA many CASSPGWRDTEAFF TGCGCCAGCAGCCCGGGATGGCGGGACACTGAAGCTTTCTTT
TRBJ1-1 TRBV24-1 TRBD1 many CATSNTGGTEAFF TGTGCCACCAGTAATACAGGGGGCACTGAAGCTTTCTTT
TRBJ2-5 TRBV28 TRBD2 many CASSSQRGGQETQYF TGTGCCAGCAGTTCCCAGCGGGGGGGCCAAGAGACCCAGTACTTC
TRBJ2-2 TRBV3-1 NA NA CASSQGPVKVTGELFF TGTGCCAGCAGCCAAGGGCCCGTTAAGGTCACCGGGGAGCTGTTTTTT
TRBJ1-2 TRBV28 TRBD1 many CASSFRTGSYGYTF TGTGCCAGCAGTTTCAGGACAGGGTCGTATGGCTACACCTTC
TRBJ2-7 TRBV30 TRBD2 many CAWRTSFYEQYF TGTGCCTGGAGGACTAGCTTCTACGAGCAGTACTTC
TRBJ1-5 TRBV19 NA many CASSIGGQGQTNRQHF TGTGCCAGTAGTATCGGGGGGCAGGGTCAGACGAACCGACAGCATTTT
TRBJ1-3 TRBV6-5 TRBD1 NA CASSYRGQLGNTIYF TGTGCCAGCAGTTACAGGGGGCAATTGGGAAACACCATATATTTT
TRBJ2-7 TRBV27 TRBD1 NA CASGLGPTLTGREQYF TGTGCCTCAGGGCTCGGGCCCACCTTGACAGGGCGAGAGCAGTACTTC
TRBJ2-7 TRBV24-1 NA many CATSVPSYEQYF TGTGCCACCAGTGTTCCCAGCTACGAGCAGTACTTC
TRBJ2-5 TRBV7-9 NA many CASSFPTAQETQYF TGTGCCAGCAGCTTCCCGACAGCACAAGAGACCCAGTACTTC
TRBJ1-6 TRBV27 NA many CASKLDGGYNSPLHF TGTGCCAGCAAGCTGGACGGGGGATATAATTCACCCCTCCACTTT
TRBJ2-2 TRBV10-3 NA NA CAIPTDLALVGELFF TGTGCCATCCCGACGGACCTAGCTTTGGTCGGGGAGCTGTTTTTT
TRBJ1-1 TRBV9 TRBD1 many CASSVGGGKNTEAFF TGTGCCAGCAGCGTAGGAGGGGGCAAAAACACTGAAGCTTTCTTT
TRBJ1-6 TRBV27 NA once CASSSGQTNSPLHF TGTGCCAGCAGTTCCGGACAGACCAATTCACCCCTCCACTTT
TRBJ1-1 TRBV18 NA many CASSRDGTLEAFF TGTGCCAGCTCACGAGACGGAACCCTTGAAGCTTTCTTT
TRBJ1-3 TRBV20-1 NA many CSARAAGGNPISGNTIYF TGCAGTGCTAGAGCCGCGGGGGGGAACCCGATCTCCGGAAACACCATATATTTT
TRBJ2-7 TRBV10-3 TRBD1 many CAISDPDRASHEQYF TGTGCCATCAGTGACCCCGACAGGGCGTCCCACGAGCAGTACTTC
TRBJ1-1 TRBV19 NA many CASRYSGNRDTEAFF TGTGCCAGTCGCTACTCCGGGAACCGGGACACTGAAGCTTTCTTT
TRBJ1-5 TRBV12-3/TRBV12-4 NA NA CASSFAVSGNQPQLF TGTGCCAGCAGTTTTGCCGTGTCAGGCAATCAGCCCCAGCTTTTT
TRBJ1-2 TRBV30 TRBD1 many CAWSVTGVSGYTF TGTGCCTGGAGTGTAACAGGGGTGTCTGGCTACACCTTC
TRBJ2-7 TRBV6-2/TRBV6-3 TRBD2 many CASTLRLPGGRFLRQYF TGTGCCAGCACCCTCCGGCTTCCTGGCGGGAGATTCTTACGGCAGTACTTC
TRBJ2-2 TRBV12-3/TRBV12-4 TRBD2 many CASSLLGTRLRTGELFF TGTGCCAGCAGTTTGCTAGGGACTAGGCTGCGAACCGGGGAGCTGTTTTTT
TRBJ1-2 TRBV6-2/TRBV6-3 NA few CASSYRAGHYYGYTF TGTGCCAGCAGTTACCGCGCAGGGCACTACTATGGCTACACCTTC
TRBJ1-2 TRBV30 NA many CAWSVPRGYTF TGTGCCTGGAGTGTACCTCGGGGCTACACCTTC
TRBJ2-5 TRBV20-1 NA many CSAGGAETQYF TGCAGTGCAGGCGGGGCTGAGACCCAGTACTTC
TRBJ2-7 TRBV6-5 TRBD1 many CASSYRGQRYEQYF TGTGCCAGCAGTTATAGGGGACAGCGCTACGAGCAGTACTTC
TRBJ2-7 TRBV5-1 NA NA CASSLGEFEYF TGCGCCAGCAGCTTGGGGGAGTTTGAGTACTTC
TRBJ1-2 TRBV5-6 NA many CASSSRGAGVTLYGYTF TGTGCCAGCAGCTCGCGGGGGGCAGGAGTAACCCTCTATGGCTACACCTTC
TRBJ2-7 TRBV5-1 TRBD1 NA CASSSRDRVRNEQYF TGCGCCAGCAGCTCCCGGGACAGGGTACGGAACGAGCAGTACTTC